The entry below gives a single TCR beta chain sequence along with its context. This table comes from immunoSEQ multiplex PCR, and its TCRdb copy is limited to in-frame clones, with some not included. The data contain about 100,000 clones, more than 85% of them singletons. The data stem from a study of control samples from healthy donors and cancer patients. Per the germline V gene, CDR1 is SNHLY and CDR2 is FYNNEI. The length of the CDR3 is 15 residues. Trimming stripped 4 bases from V and 8 bases from J, with 17 bases between. V usage is TRBV2 and J usage is TRBJ1-4, with D perhaps TRBD1 (5 bases). The source of this sequence is a man aged 25 to 40 in good health. Sequenced sample: blood. The CDR3 bases are TGTGCCAGCAGTGCCTGGGGGGGGGAACGCGAAAAACTGTTTTTT. It yields the protein CASSAWGGEREKLFF.